This T cell receptor beta chain was profiled in a study of blood T cell repertoires in COVID-19. Turning to the study itself: Researchers got acute and convalescent COVID-19 samples from the United States, Italy and Spain. Sources were T cells, B-cell-depleted T cells, or PBMCs; the material itself was cDNA or gDNA.

Ages ranged from roughly 18 to 100 years, with residence in around 24 US areas. CDR1 is MGHRA and CDR2 is YSYEKL in the germline V gene. Deletions cut 0 bases from V and 4 bases from J, with 9 bases between. CDR3 length: 14 residues. Libraries were prepared by immunoSEQ multiplex PCR; TCRdb keeps only in-frame clonotypes and omits some of them. The table records under 250,000 clones, about 82% of them present only once. The sample was PBMCs or T cells enriched from blood (not recorded which). The rearrangement joins TRBV4-1 to TRBJ1-2; D unclear. The TCR comes from a woman between 50 and 59 years old with acute COVID-19. The CDR3 here is CASSQERGAYGYTF. The DNA of the CDR3 is TGCGCCAGCAGCCAAGAGAGAGGAGCCTATGGCTACACCTTC.